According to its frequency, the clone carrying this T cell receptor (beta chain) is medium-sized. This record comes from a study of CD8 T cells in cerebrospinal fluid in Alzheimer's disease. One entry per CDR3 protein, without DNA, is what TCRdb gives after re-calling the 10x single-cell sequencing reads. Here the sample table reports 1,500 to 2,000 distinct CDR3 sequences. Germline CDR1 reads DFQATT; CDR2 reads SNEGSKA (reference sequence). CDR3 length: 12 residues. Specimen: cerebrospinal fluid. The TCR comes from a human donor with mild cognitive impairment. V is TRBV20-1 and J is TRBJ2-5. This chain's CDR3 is CSARGLQETQYF.